This T cell receptor (beta chain) appears in the sequencing data of a study of metastatic and nonmetastatic thyroid tumors. Study at large: Repertoires were compared across blood and tumor or nodule tissue from malignant and benign thyroid patients. Findings and limits, study-wide: Benign nodules were reported to have significantly lower TCR beta diversity than malignant thyroid tumors, in blood and tumor.

This clone was observed at least ten times. Its antigen is as yet unknown. In the study's own analysis: Clinicopathological groups supplied CDR3 differences that were used to build a distant-metastasis classifier for papillary thyroid cancer. MiXCR was used by TCRdb to re-call the PCR reads. TCRdb, not the authors, supplied the V and J calls. The table includes some 32,000 clones, less than 20% detected once. There were no patients who had received any treatment before thyroid surgery. Germline CDR1 and CDR2: MNHNS and SASEGT. The V and J ends lost 0 bases and 0 bases respectively, with 9 bases between them. The CDR3 spans 16 residues.

The TCR originated in a female donor with papillary thyroid cancer or a benign thyroid nodule (not recorded which). Some clones in this sample may be carry-over from other donors' samples. The rearrangement uses TRBV6-1 and TRBJ1-3; D unclear. The sequenced sample consisted of blood. CDR3 protein: CASSEAEGNSGNTIYF. CDR3 bases: TGTGCCAGCAGTGAAGCCGAGGGAAACTCTGGAAACACCATATATTTT.